The 29 T cell receptor beta chains given below trace back to one sample, sequenced in a study of cytomegalovirus exposure and HLA in healthy donors. In the PCR, 60 Vbeta and 13 Jbeta primers were used. TCRdb's copy holds only in-frame clones and misses some; the assay was immunoSEQ multiplex PCR. The sample contains 150,000 or so clones, roughly 73% of which appear only once. Sequencing was performed on PBMCs. The receptors shown here come from a woman aged 18-29 years in good health and CMV-seronegative.

The V call is TRBV9, the J call TRBJ2-5; unclear D gene. The CDR3 is 15 residues long. V lost 3 bases and J 1 base, leaving 13 bases between the germline ends. In germline, CDR1 is SGDLS, CDR2 YYNGEE. CDR3 DNA: TGTGCCAGCAGCGCGCGCGAACTTCTCCAAGAGACCCAGTACTTC. This translates into CASSARELLQETQYF.

J is TRBJ1-1 and V is TRBV6-5, with D uncertain. This CDR3 has 12 residues. The V end was cut by 2 bases, the J end by 5 bases, with 6 bases between. Per the germline V gene, CDR1 is MNHEY and CDR2 is SVGAGI. In DNA form, the CDR3 reads TGTGCCAGCAGTTACGACGGGACTGAAGCTTTCTTT. Its protein product is CASSYDGTEAFF.

The V call is TRBV28, the J call TRBJ2-7; 7 bases are a match to TRBD1. Unmatched junction bases numbered 11, after V lost 0 bases and J lost 3 bases. The CDR3 contains 17 residues. CDR1 is MDHEN and CDR2 is SYDVKM in the germline V gene. The CDR3 loop is CASSLWIQGSIGYEQYF. CDR3 nucleotide sequence: TGTGCCAGCAGTTTATGGATACAGGGGAGCATTGGCTACGAGCAGTACTTC.

The chain couples TRBV19 to TRBJ1-5; 10 nucleotides match TRBD1. V was clipped by 3 bases and J by 2 bases; unmatched bases: 7. This CDR3 has 17 residues. The germline CDR1 and CDR2 sequences are LNHDA and SQIVND (reference sequence). CDR3 in DNA: TGTGCCAGTAGTATTGGGACAGGGGATTTGGGCAATCAGCCCCAGCATTTT. It yields the protein CASSIGTGDLGNQPQHF.

In DNA, the CDR3 is TGTGCCAGCAGTAGCGGGGGCGGGACAGATACGCAGTATTTT. This codes for CASSSGGGTDTQYF. V usage is TRBV6-1 and J usage is TRBJ2-3; 8 nucleotides line up with TRBD2. V shed 5 bases and J 3 bases; nucleotides not matched to a gene: 4. CDR3 size: 14 residues. CDR1 is MNHNS and CDR2 is SASEGT in the germline V gene.

J is TRBJ1-1 and V is TRBV19, with 7 bases aligning to TRBD1. V was pared by 4 bases and J by 3 bases, with 8 bases of the junction left unmatched. The length of the CDR3 is 15 residues. Germline V lookup: CDR1 LNHDA, CDR2 SQIVND (reference sequence). The CDR3 reads CASSTNRGVYTEAFF. The CDR3 nucleotides read TGTGCCAGTAGTACCAACAGGGGAGTATACACTGAAGCTTTCTTT.

The table lists this clone with a count of one. The junction departs from germline at one end; a sequencing error may be responsible. Other DNA sequences in this sample translate to the same CDR3. V gene TRBV11-2 combines with J gene TRBJ1-6; the match to TRBD1 covers 7 bases. Germline lookup yields CDR1 SGHAT and CDR2 FQNNGV. This CDR3 comprises 15 residues. Here the CDR3 DNA reads TGTGCCAGCAGCTTAAGGACAGGTCCTAATTCGCCCCTCCACTTT. Protein sequence: CASSLRTGPNSPLHF. Based on the CDR3 plus reference TRBV11-2 and TRBJ1-6, the full variable domain is EAGVAQSPRYKIIEKRQSVAFWCNPISGHATLYWYQQILGQGPKLLIQFQNNGVVDDSQLPKDRFSAERLKGVDSTLKIQPAKLEDSAVYLCASSLRTGPNSPLHFGNGTRLTVT.

V gene TRBV7-3 combines with J gene TRBJ2-1; TRBD1 matches at 9 bases. The CDR3 totals 15 residues. V gave up 5 bases and J gave up 0 bases; unmatched junction bases: 2. CDR1 and CDR2 from the germline V gene are SGHTA and FQGTGA. The DNA of the CDR3 is TGTGCCAGCAGCCGGGACAGGGACTCCTACAATGAGCAGTTCTTC. This encodes CASSRDRDSYNEQFF.

The chain has TRBV5-1 and TRBJ1-1, with unresolved D. V lost 5 bases and J 5 bases, leaving 16 bases between the germline ends. This CDR3 has 14 amino acids. From germline, CDR1 is SGHRS and CDR2 YFSETQ. The CDR3 DNA reads TGCGCCAGCAGTTTCGACCCCCCGGGGACTGAAGCTTTCTTT. It encodes CASSFDPPGTEAFF. Full variable domain (outside the CDR3, taken from reference TRBV5-1 and TRBJ1-1): KAGVTQTPRYLIKTRGQQVTLSCSPISGHRSVSWYQQTPGQGLQFLFEYFSETQRNKGNFPGRFSGRQFSNSRSEMNVSTLELGDSALYLCASSFDPPGTEAFFGQGTRLTVV.

CDR3 nucleotides: TGTGCCAGCTCTTGGACTAGCGGGAGGGTGAACACCGGGGAGCTGTTTTTT. It codes for CASSWTSGRVNTGELFF. The chain links TRBV2 to TRBJ2-2; 15 positions agree with TRBD2. After removal of 8 bases from V and 1 base from J, the junction contained 5 bases not matched to a gene. The CDR3 is 17 amino acids. Germline values: CDR1 SNHLY, CDR2 FYNNEI.

The chain recombines TRBV6-5 with TRBJ1-6; perhaps TRBD1 as D (5 bases). Germline assignment: CDR1 MNHEY and CDR2 SVGAGI. The V end was cut by 4 bases, the J end by 14 bases, with 15 bases between. CDR3 size: 13 residues. This CDR3 is CASSSPGGLTLHF. The CDR3 DNA reads TGTGCCAGCAGTTCCCCCGGGGGTTTAACCCTCCACTTT.

V is TRBV25-1 and J is TRBJ2-3, with TRBD2 as a possible D gene (6 bases). CDR1 and CDR2 from the germline V gene are MGHDK and SYGVNS. This CDR3 is built from 13 residues. Trimming cost V 3 bases and J 4 bases, with 8 bases left between them. For the CDR3, the DNA is TGTGCCAGCAGTGAGTCGGGAGCAGATACGCAGTATTTT. It is translated as CASSESGADTQYF.

V is TRBV5-1 and J is TRBJ1-1; the D is unclear. V dropped 2 bases and J dropped 1 base, with 12 bases sitting between them. The CDR3 contains 15 residues. Germline V gene lookup returns CDR1 SGHRS and CDR2 YFSETQ. In DNA, the CDR3 is TGCGCCAGCAGCTTAGTTTGGGCACCGAACACTGAAGCTTTCTTT. Protein sequence: CASSLVWAPNTEAFF.

V usage is TRBV11-2 and J usage is TRBJ2-1, with 9 bases matching TRBD1. Germline V CDR1 and CDR2: SGHAT, FQNNGV. The V and J ends lost 1 base and 8 bases, in that order; junction bases with no gene match: 6. This CDR3 has 15 residues. The CDR3: CASSLGDRETHEQFF. CDR3 bases: TGTGCCAGCAGCTTAGGGGACAGGGAGACCCATGAGCAGTTCTTC.

The chain combines TRBV14 with TRBJ1-1; 7 positions agree with TRBD1. V shed 1 base and J 4 bases; nucleotides not matched to a gene: 9. The CDR3 runs 16 residues. Germline V CDR1 and CDR2: SGHDN, FVKESK. CDR3 sequence: CASSQARRGPFTEAFF. In DNA, the CDR3 is TGTGCCAGCAGCCAAGCCCGAAGGGGGCCGTTCACTGAAGCTTTCTTT.

The chain joins TRBV7-2 to TRBJ2-3; the D gene is possibly TRBD2 (5 bases). The CDR3 covers 16 residues. The germline V gene has CDR1 SGHTA and CDR2 FQGNSA. Trimming took 5 bases from V and 0 from J, leaving 15 bases between them. The CDR3 loop is CASSPRVGRSTDTQYF. In DNA, the CDR3 is TGTGCCAGCAGCCCGCGGGTGGGCAGAAGCACAGATACGCAGTATTTT.

V gene TRBV10-3 combines with J gene TRBJ1-2; 7 nucleotides agree with TRBD1. With 2 bases clipped from V and 5 bases from J, the junction kept 5 bases outside the gene matches. Germline CDR1 and CDR2: ENHRY and SYGVKD. This CDR3 comprises 14 residues. CDR3: CAISEDRVVYGYTF. The DNA for the CDR3 is TGTGCCATCAGTGAGGACAGGGTTGTTTATGGCTACACCTTC.

This clone is a singleton in its sample. The CDR3 DNA reads TGTGCCAGCTCTGACAGGGTTGGGGGCTACACCTTC. Amino acids: CASSDRVGGYTF. The chain uses TRBV18 and TRBJ1-2; 7 positions agree with TRBD1. This CDR3 has 12 amino acids. In germline, CDR1 is KGHSH, CDR2 LQKENI. The ends lost 6 bases at V and 8 bases at J; junction bases unmatched: 6.

This chain connects TRBV19 to TRBJ1-3; TRBD1 matches 8 bases. Germline V gene data show CDR1 as LNHDA and CDR2 as SQIVND (reference sequence). This CDR3 comprises 15 residues. V shed 5 bases, J shed 4 bases, and the junction held 7 bases outside the gene matches. CDR3 sequence reads: CASSPGQAGGNTIYF. The CDR3 DNA sequence: TGTGCCAGTAGTCCGGGACAGGCGGGCGGAAACACCATATATTTT.

This clone was seen a few times. The chain joins TRBV28 to TRBJ1-5; D is unresolved. Trimming left V 1 base short and J 9 bases short, with 13 bases between. Germline V gives CDR1 MDHEN, CDR2 SYDVKM. CDR3 size: 14 residues. The CDR3 coding sequence is TGTGCCAGCAGTTTATCCCGGCTTCGGGGGCCCCAGCATTTT. This translates into CASSLSRLRGPQHF.

This clone has a single count. The chain carries TRBV29-1 and TRBJ2-7; the D gene is possibly TRBD2 (6 bases). V was clipped by 0 bases and J by 2 bases, with 11 bases between them. Germline V gene data show CDR1 as SQVTM and CDR2 as ANQGSEA. The CDR3 runs 14 residues. The CDR3 protein is CSVEEEGTTYEQYF. The DNA for the CDR3 is TGCAGCGTTGAAGAGGAGGGAACCACCTACGAGCAGTACTTC.

The chain is built from TRBV28 and TRBJ1-5; D not resolved. Germline lookup yields CDR1 MDHEN and CDR2 SYDVKM. The V end lost 4 bases, the J end lost 0 bases, and 16 bases lay between the germline ends. The CDR3 runs 17 residues. The CDR3 reads CASSSRGPRYSNQPQHF. The CDR3 DNA reads as TGTGCCAGCAGTTCCCGAGGGCCTAGATATAGCAATCAGCCCCAGCATTTT.

The rearrangement joins TRBV7-3 to TRBJ1-1, with D possibly being TRBD1 (5 bases). The germline V gene encodes CDR1 SGHTA and CDR2 FQGTGA. With 2 bases removed from V and 5 bases from J, the gap between germline ends came to 15 bases. This CDR3 has 15 residues. CDR3 in DNA: TGTGCCAGCAGCTTATTCCCAGGGCTGGGGACTGAAGCTTTCTTT. As protein: CASSLFPGLGTEAFF.

The V gene is TRBV28, the J gene TRBJ1-1, with D maybe TRBD1 (6 bases). CDR1 and CDR2 from the germline V gene are MDHEN and SYDVKM. Trimming removed 5 bases from V and 9 bases from J, with 13 bases in between. This CDR3 is built from 12 residues. The CDR3 loop is CASSVYRDKAFF. The CDR3 DNA reads TGTGCCAGCAGTGTATACAGGGACAAAGCTTTCTTT.

The chain is built from TRBV9 and TRBJ1-1; TRBD1 is a possible D gene (6 bases). From germline, CDR1 is SGDLS and CDR2 YYNGEE. Trimming left V 3 bases short and J 1 base short, with 10 bases between. The CDR3 extends over 14 amino acids. The chain's CDR3 is CASSAEQGNTEAFF. The CDR3 DNA follows: TGTGCCAGCAGCGCGGAACAGGGGAACACTGAAGCTTTCTTT.

The chain combines TRBV4-2 with TRBJ1-5; tentatively, D is TRBD1 (6 bases). V was clipped by 6 bases and J by 0 bases, with 12 bases between them. CDR1 is LGHNA and CDR2 is YNFKEQ in the germline V gene. The CDR3 is 15 amino acids. Written as DNA, the CDR3 is TGTGCCAGCAGACCGGACAGAAATAGCAATCAGCCCCAGCATTTT. It translates to CASRPDRNSNQPQHF.

The J gene is TRBJ1-5, the V gene TRBV28; 12 bases match TRBD1. The CDR3 loop spans 15 amino acids. The V gene end was trimmed by 10 bases and the J gene end by 6 bases; junction bases not matched to a gene: 10. CDR1 and CDR2 (germline): MDHEN, SYDVKM. The CDR3 DNA reads as TGTGCCACCAACCCCTGGGGACAGGGGGCTCAGCCCCAGCATTTT. It encodes CATNPWGQGAQPQHF. The whole variable domain, filled in from reference TRBV28 and TRBJ1-5, reads DVKVTQSSRYLVKRTGEKVFLECVQDMDHENMFWYRQDPGLGLRLIYFSYDVKMKEKGDIPEGYSVSREKKERFSLILESASTNQTSMYLCATNPWGQGAQPQHFGDGTRLSIL.

As regards this clone: Mismatch with germline at one junction end may stem from a read error. V usage is TRBV4-3 and J usage is TRBJ2-2, with TRBD2 identical over 9 bases. The CDR3 consists of 15 residues. CDR1 and CDR2 (germline): LGHNA, YSLEER. CDR3 sequence (DNA): TGCGCCAGCAACCAACCTAGCGGGAATACTGGGGAGCTGTTTTTT. This translates into CASNQPSGNTGELFF.

This chain connects TRBV19 to TRBJ1-1; D is perhaps TRBD1 (6 bases). The CDR3 is 14 amino acids. The germline V gene has CDR1 LNHDA and CDR2 SQIVND (reference sequence). V lost 3 bases, J lost 1 base, and 9 bases lay in between. The CDR3 sequence is CASSIIGGNTEAFF. In DNA form, the CDR3 reads TGTGCCAGTAGTATCATAGGGGGGAACACTGAAGCTTTCTTT.